This TCR beta chain was profiled in a study of response to subunit inactivated influenza vaccine (dated by TCRdb to between 2017 and 2018). Concerning the study at large: Deep quantitative T cell receptor repertoire profiling was used in the study to track responses to a trivalent subunit inactivated influenza vaccine.

This clonotype has only a few counts. The target of this receptor is not known. Base-call qualities are not available, and no considerably larger clone is one nucleotide away. At the junction V is shortened by 6 bases and J by 2 bases, with 20 bases in between. According to the germline V gene, CDR1 reads MNHNS and CDR2 reads SASEGT. The CDR3 numbers 17 residues from cysteine through phenylalanine. Only the CDR3 DNA stays, 51 bases, in frame from base 1. The library came from RT-PCR. The reads were generated on an Illumina HiSeq 2500. TCRdb cleaned the public reads at Q25 with fastp, built clones with MiXCR and kept in-frame beta chains. For every CDR3 protein sequence, its rows merge into one entry that carries the most common genes and DNA. The sample has roughly 710,000 distinct CDR3 sequences on record, less than 15% of them singletons. The top ten clonotypes cover 6.5% to 8% of the sample. The study at large found these results: According to the authors, only a limited number of new T cells may be recruited by each seasonal influenza vaccination.

The source is a man in his forties or fifties who received an inactivated influenza vaccine. Donor details come from another sample of the same person, matched by shared clones. This specimen was PBMCs from blood, taken about 14 days before vaccination. The chain is encoded by TRBV6-1 joined to TRBJ1-5; the D gene is perhaps TRBD1, from 6 matching bases. The CDR3 is CASSPDAGAVGNQPQHF. The nucleotide sequence is TGTGCCAGCAGCCCGGACGCAGGGGCGGTGGGCAATCAGCCCCAGCATTTT.